This T cell receptor (beta chain) appears in the sequencing data of a study of blood T cell repertoires in COVID-19. Study background: PBMCs, B-cell-depleted T cells, or T cells were the source of the cDNA or gDNA that made up the material.

The study assigned cohorts using participant-reported clinical history. This clone occurred a few times. Clones were sequenced by immunoSEQ multiplex PCR, and TCRdb holds only the in-frame ones, with some missing. The table shows 200,000 to 250,000 clones, with around 88% occurring only once. The length of the CDR3 is 14 residues. V lost 8 bases and J 6 bases, leaving 20 bases between the germline ends. From germline, CDR1 is MDHEN and CDR2 SYDVKM. V and J are TRBV28 and TRBJ2-7; the D is unclear. Source material: PBMCs or T cells enriched from blood (not recorded which). This receptor was obtained from a woman aged 45-59 years with acute COVID-19. CDR3 amino acids: CASVRLPSSTEQYF. As DNA, the CDR3 is TGTGCCAGCGTCCGGCTACCTAGTAGCACCGAGCAGTACTTC.